The rows below give T cell receptor beta chains drawn from one sample of a study of cytomegalovirus exposure and HLA in healthy donors. Libraries were prepared by immunoSEQ multiplex PCR; TCRdb keeps only in-frame clonotypes and omits some of them. The data contain over 50,000 clones, 77% of them singletons. Sample: PBMCs. Source of these receptors: a female donor in good health and CMV-seronegative. Both conserved end residues are part of each CDR3. A D gene is named only where the DNA matches it firmly. Part of the rows lack a size; the others show once, few, many or a class for expanded clones.

j_call: TRBJ1-4; clone_size: .; d_call: TRBD1; v_call: TRBV15; cdr3_nt: TGTGCCACCAGCAGAGCTCCTCCAGGACAGGGGAATGAAAAACTGTTTTTT; cdr3_aa: CATSRAPPGQGNEKLFF
j_call: TRBJ1-6; clone_size: once; d_call: TRBD1; v_call: TRBV2; cdr3_nt: TGTGCCAGCAGTCTAACAGGGGGGACCTATAATTCACCCCTCCACTTT; cdr3_aa: CASSLTGGTYNSPLHF
j_call: TRBJ2-6; clone_size: few; d_call: .; v_call: TRBV27; cdr3_nt: TGTGCCAGCAGTTTATCGGCAGGGGCCAACGTCCTGACTTTC; cdr3_aa: CASSLSAGANVLTF
j_call: TRBJ1-1; clone_size: .; d_call: .; v_call: TRBV14; cdr3_nt: TGTGCCAGCAGCCAAGATCTCAGGGGCACTGAAGCTTTCTTT; cdr3_aa: CASSQDLRGTEAFF
j_call: TRBJ1-5; clone_size: .; d_call: TRBD1; v_call: TRBV23-1; cdr3_nt: TGCGCCAGCAGTCACTGGACAGGAGGTAATCAGCCCCAGCATTTT; cdr3_aa: CASSHWTGGNQPQHF
j_call: TRBJ2-5; clone_size: .; d_call: TRBD1; v_call: TRBV5-1; cdr3_nt: TGCGCCAGCAGCTCCAGGACAGGGGGCCAAGAGACCCAGTACTTC; cdr3_aa: CASSSRTGGQETQYF
j_call: TRBJ2-5; clone_size: .; d_call: TRBD1; v_call: TRBV10-3; cdr3_nt: TGTGCCATCAGTGGCCCGGGACAGGGGGCTGAGACCCAGTACTTC; cdr3_aa: CAISGPGQGAETQYF
j_call: TRBJ2-5; clone_size: .; d_call: TRBD2; v_call: TRBV9; cdr3_nt: TGTGCCAGCAGCCCGACTAGCGGGAGAGGGATGGGAGAGACCCAGTACTTC; cdr3_aa: CASSPTSGRGMGETQYF
j_call: TRBJ2-3; clone_size: once; d_call: .; v_call: TRBV7-9; cdr3_nt: TGTGCCAGCAGCCCGGGGGTTGGAGATACGCAGTATTTT; cdr3_aa: CASSPGVGDTQYF
j_call: TRBJ1-3; clone_size: .; d_call: .; v_call: TRBV5-1; cdr3_nt: TGCGCCAGCAGCCCGCGCACCTCTGGAAACACCATATATTTT; cdr3_aa: CASSPRTSGNTIYF
j_call: TRBJ1-3; clone_size: once; d_call: .; v_call: TRBV5-6; cdr3_nt: TGTGCCAGCAGCTTTATACAATCCGGAAACACCATATATTTT; cdr3_aa: CASSFIQSGNTIYF
j_call: TRBJ2-7; clone_size: once; d_call: .; v_call: TRBV5-6; cdr3_nt: TGTGCCAGCAGCTTGGCCGGGGTCAGGTTATCTTACGAGCAGTACTTC; cdr3_aa: CASSLAGVRLSYEQYF
j_call: TRBJ2-1; clone_size: few; d_call: .; v_call: TRBV4-2; cdr3_nt: TGTGCCAGCAGCCAAGAAGCGACGGCCGGAAGCAATGAGCAGTTCTTC; cdr3_aa: CASSQEATAGSNEQFF
j_call: TRBJ2-7; clone_size: .; d_call: .; v_call: TRBV7-2; cdr3_nt: TGTGCCAGCAGCTTTAAAGGGGGCGGGGAAGGCGAGCAGTACTTC; cdr3_aa: CASSFKGGGEGEQYF
j_call: TRBJ2-2; clone_size: .; d_call: .; v_call: TRBV19; cdr3_nt: TGTGCCAGTAGTCAACTGCCGTATCCCCCCGGGGAGCTGTTTTTT; cdr3_aa: CASSQLPYPPGELFF
j_call: TRBJ2-4; clone_size: .; d_call: TRBD1; v_call: TRBV2; cdr3_nt: TGTGCCCGCCAAACAGGGGGCATCGCCAAAAACATTCAGTACTTC; cdr3_aa: CARQTGGIAKNIQYF